This passage covers 8 T cell receptor beta chains from one sample sequenced in a study of shared clonotypes between healthy human individuals. Some clones are missing from TCRdb's copy, which holds only in-frame ones; the method was immunoSEQ multiplex PCR. This sample has about 530,000 clones, with 90% to 97% found just once. The sample was naive CD4+ T cells sorted from blood. Subset reported: CD45RA+ positively selected. The receptors shown here come from a woman in her 30s in good health.

This chain joins TRBV9 and TRBJ2-2, with D possibly being TRBD2 (7 bases). CDR1 and CDR2 (germline): SGDLS, YYNGEE. The CDR3 covers 18 residues. Trimming stripped 0 bases from V and 7 bases from J, with 22 bases between. The CDR3 protein is CASSVGLVGGRAVGELFF. For the CDR3, the DNA is TGTGCCAGCAGCGTAGGGTTGGTAGGGGGGAGGGCCGTCGGGGAGCTGTTTTTT.

The CDR3 reads CAWGPGTYEQYF. The CDR3 DNA follows: TGTGCCTGGGGTCCTGGGACCTACGAGCAGTACTTC. The chain recombines TRBV30 with TRBJ2-5, with D unclear. The J call may be in error: the DNA end matches TRBJ2-7 better. This CDR3 has 12 residues. Germline values: CDR1 GTSNPN, CDR2 SVGIG (reference sequence).

The rearrangement uses TRBV6-5 and TRBJ2-2, with D possibly TRBD2 on 6 matching bases. This CDR3 contains 15 residues. CDR1 is MNHEY, CDR2 SVGAGI, per germline. Deletions cut 6 bases from V and 2 bases from J, with 13 bases between. The CDR3 bases are TGTGCCAGCAGCTACGCTAGCGATAACACCGGGGAGCTGTTTTTT. This encodes CASSYASDNTGELFF.

The chain joins TRBV4-1 to TRBJ2-4; TRBD1 matches at 7 bases. V lost 1 base to trimming and J lost 3 bases; unmatched junction nucleotides: 6. CDR1 MGHRA and CDR2 YSYEKL come from the germline V gene. The CDR3 runs 16 residues. DNA of the CDR3: TGCGCCAGCAGCCAAGGACAGGGAACGGGCAAAAACATTCAGTACTTC. Protein: CASSQGQGTGKNIQYF.

The gene calls are TRBV7-7 and TRBJ2-5, with TRBD2 matching 7 bases. Per germline, CDR1 SSHAT and CDR2 FNYEAQ (reference sequence). The CDR3 runs to 13 residues. Trimming cost V 5 bases and J 5 bases; bases outside gene matches: 5. CDR3 DNA sequence: TGTGCCAGCAGCCCTCATAGCGGGGAGACCCAGTACTTC. Residues: CASSPHSGETQYF. Based on the CDR3 plus reference TRBV7-7 and TRBJ2-5, the full variable domain is GAGVSQSPRYKVTKRGQDVTLRCDPISSHATLYWYQQALGQGPEFLTYFNYEAQPDKSGLPSDRFSAERPEGSISTLTIQRTEQRDSAMYRCASSPHSGETQYFGPGTRLLVL.

The rearrangement joins TRBV25-1 to TRBJ2-3; the match to TRBD1 covers 12 bases. This CDR3 contains 14 residues. Trimming cost V 6 bases and J 6 bases; bases outside gene matches: 4. Germline CDR1 is MGHDK and CDR2 is SYGVNS. Here the CDR3 reads CASSPGQGADTQYF. Written as DNA, the CDR3 is TGTGCCAGCAGCCCGGGACAGGGGGCTGATACGCAGTATTTT.

V gene TRBV2 combines with J gene TRBJ2-1; no clear D gene. Trimming removed 1 base at V and 10 bases at J, with 8 bases between. Germline values: CDR1 SNHLY, CDR2 FYNNEI. The CDR3 covers 12 residues. This CDR3 reads CASSEGIREQFF. The DNA for the CDR3 is TGTGCCAGCAGTGAAGGCATTAGAGAGCAGTTCTTC.

The chain is built from TRBV7-9 and TRBJ2-2; D perhaps matches TRBD2 (6 bases). The V and J ends lost 5 bases and 3 bases respectively, with 10 bases between them. Germline lookup yields CDR1 SEHNR and CDR2 FQNEAQ (reference sequence). CDR3 length: 14 amino acids. The CDR3 region has the DNA TGTGCCAGCAGCCTGGAGCGGGACACCGGGGAGCTGTTTTTT. Protein: CASSLERDTGELFF.